This is a list of T cell receptor beta chains from one sample in a study of monozygotic twins with inflammatory bowel disease. From its re-call of the 5' RACE reads, TCRdb lists each CDR3 protein once, without DNA. The sample has 300,000 to 400,000 distinct CDR3 sequences, and its top ten clones hold just over 2.5%. Specimen: blood. The receptors stem from a human donor with ulcerative colitis or Crohn's disease, or a healthy co-twin of an affected twin (not recorded which). Both conserved end residues are part of each CDR3. Each record gives: V gene, J gene, CDR3 protein.

>TRBV12-5|TRBJ2-3
CASGFGWGTDTQYF
>TRBV4-2|TRBJ2-3
CASSQALSSGGTTQYF
>TRBV30|TRBJ1-1
CAWSVRRGDSAFF
>TRBV19|TRBJ2-3
CASSSTLLTDTQYF
>TRBV5-1|TRBJ1-4
CASSTGTVLATNEKLFF
>TRBV5-1|TRBJ2-2
CASSLDATPTGSGELFF
>TRBV5-1|TRBJ2-5
CASSLVKRGGETQYF
>TRBV4-1|TRBJ1-1
CASSQDWEGMTEAFF
>TRBV5-1|TRBJ2-3
CASRPGLAGRTDTQYF
>TRBV27|TRBJ2-1
CASSFGGIEQFF
>TRBV11-2|TRBJ2-1
CASTADPSSYNEQFF
>TRBV20-1|TRBJ1-6
CSATVGPLDSPLHF
>TRBV4-1|TRBJ2-1
CASSQDFGGPYNEQFF
>TRBV20-1|TRBJ1-2
CSAHRSTGRGYGYTF
>TRBV12-5|TRBJ1-4
CASGLGAASTTNEKLFF
>TRBV5-1|TRBJ2-3
CASSSTSGGTDTQYF
>TRBV7-2|TRBJ2-7
CASSLAGQGFYF
>TRBV7-2|TRBJ2-7
CASSLLGTPYEQYF
>TRBV5-4|TRBJ2-7
CASSLTPGTGYEQYF
>TRBV11-2|TRBJ1-4
CASSLNTGTGSPTNEKLFF
>TRBV24-1|TRBJ2-1
CATGATGGRGDEQFF
>TRBV5-5|TRBJ1-1
CASSLGYGGPYTEAFF
>TRBV27|TRBJ2-3
CASSPRLAGVGDTQYF
>TRBV9|TRBJ2-5
CASSSGQGLETQYF
>TRBV7-2|TRBJ2-7
CASSPQVRESYEQYF
>TRBV6-6|TRBJ1-2
CASSYYGTARPF
>TRBV6-2/TRBV6-3|TRBJ1-5
CASSGWAGRKLRDQPQHF
>TRBV9|TRBJ1-3
CASSEGTGESGNTIYF
>TRBV5-1|TRBJ2-7
CASSLGTLTYEQYF
>TRBV12-5|TRBJ2-3
CASGFGSTDTQYF
>TRBV20-1|TRBJ2-7
CSARVYSGEQYF
>TRBV25-1|TRBJ1-6
CASSESPPRRFSPLHF
>TRBV7-3|TRBJ1-1
CASSLTWQGAGEAFF
>TRBV7-2|TRBJ2-7
CASSETGGSSYEQYF
>TRBV7-3|TRBJ2-5
CASSLGGRAETQYF
>TRBV6-1|TRBJ2-5
CASSRSRDILQETQYF
>TRBV7-2|TRBJ2-7
CASTRGGGIYEQYF
>TRBV7-9|TRBJ1-1
CASSSETANEAFF
>TRBV13|TRBJ2-7
CASSFLGQAYEQYF